This T cell receptor beta chain was profiled in a study of blood T cell repertoires in COVID-19. V lost 7 bases and J lost 5, with 24 bases in between. The germline V gene encodes CDR1 LNHDA and CDR2 SQIVND (reference sequence). The CDR3 covers 17 residues. Profiling relied on immunoSEQ multiplex PCR, and the TCRdb table lists in-frame clones only, not all of them. The data show around 140,000 clones, roughly 88% seen once. Sequences were obtained from peripheral blood. This TCR derives from a man aged 60 to 75 with active or convalescent COVID-19. This chain uses TRBV19 with TRBJ1-5, with D uncertain. DNA of the CDR3: TGTGCCAGTAAATCGACTCGGTCCGGGCGGGAGGATCAGCCCCAGCATTTT. It yields the protein CASKSTRSGREDQPQHF.